A single T cell receptor beta chain is shown here with its context. The data were taken from a study of CD8 T cells in ankylosing spondylitis. V was shortened by 4 bases and J by 3 bases, with 13 bases between the two germline ends. The V gene's germline CDR1 is MGHDK and CDR2 SYGVNS. This CDR3 comprises 15 residues. Quantitative 5'-RACE with molecular barcodes produced the TCR beta libraries. TCRdb independently ran MiXCR on the 5' RACE reads; one entry per CDR3 protein. The table shows a few hundred thousand distinct CDR3 sequences, with less than 25% occurring only once. The chain employs TRBV25-1 and TRBJ2-1, with D perhaps TRBD1 (6 bases). Material: blood, either unsorted or a sorted T cell fraction (not recorded which). The receptor was isolated from a female donor with ankylosing spondylitis or in good health (not recorded which). As DNA, the CDR3 is TGTGCCAGCAGTGCTGCAGGGGCTATCTACAATGAGCAGTTCTTC. It encodes CASSAAGAIYNEQFF.